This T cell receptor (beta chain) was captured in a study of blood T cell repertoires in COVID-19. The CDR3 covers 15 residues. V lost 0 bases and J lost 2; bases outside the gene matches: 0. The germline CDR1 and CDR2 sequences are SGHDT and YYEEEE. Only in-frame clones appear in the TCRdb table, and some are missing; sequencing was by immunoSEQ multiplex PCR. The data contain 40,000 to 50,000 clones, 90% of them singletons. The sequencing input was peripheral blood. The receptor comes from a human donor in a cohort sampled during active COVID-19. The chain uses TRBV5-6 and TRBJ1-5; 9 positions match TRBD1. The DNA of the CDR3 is TGTGCCAGCAGCTTGGGGACAGGGGGCAATCAGCCCCAGCATTTT. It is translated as CASSLGTGGNQPQHF. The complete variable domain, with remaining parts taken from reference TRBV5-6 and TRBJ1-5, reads DAGVTQSPTHLIKTRGQQVTLRCSPKSGHDTVSWYQQALGQGPQFIFQYYEEEERQRGNFPDRFSGHQFPNYSSELNVNALLLGDSALYLCASSLGTGGNQPQHFGDGTRLSIL.